This T cell receptor beta chain was observed in a study of CD8+CD57+ T cells in acquired aplastic anemia. This clonotype was recorded a few times. The antigen remains undetermined. CDR3 and TCR beta VDJ profiling relied on genomic DNA as the template. MiXCR was run by TCRdb on the reads, yielding one entry per CDR3 protein. The sample yields roughly 80,000 distinct CDR3 sequences, just over 70% seen once. Study-wide points: In common between the patients and the controls were some 28 CD8+ CDR3 sequences.

Unmatched junction bases numbered 4, after V lost 3 bases and J lost 7 bases. The CDR3 runs 14 residues. In patients chosen for sequencing, flow cytometry had shown CD8+CD57+ cell expansion. At the time of blood sampling, patients had not yet received any therapy. Input material: sorted CD4+, CD8+, or CD8+CD57+ T cells (not recorded which) from PBMCs. The genes are TRBV12-3 or TRBV12-4 and TRBJ2-2; 8 nucleotides agree with TRBD1. This clonotype was sampled from a human donor with aplastic anemia. The CDR3 loop reads CASSLRQGSGELFF. The CDR3, as DNA: TGTGCCAGCAGTTTGCGACAGGGGAGCGGGGAGCTGTTTTTT.